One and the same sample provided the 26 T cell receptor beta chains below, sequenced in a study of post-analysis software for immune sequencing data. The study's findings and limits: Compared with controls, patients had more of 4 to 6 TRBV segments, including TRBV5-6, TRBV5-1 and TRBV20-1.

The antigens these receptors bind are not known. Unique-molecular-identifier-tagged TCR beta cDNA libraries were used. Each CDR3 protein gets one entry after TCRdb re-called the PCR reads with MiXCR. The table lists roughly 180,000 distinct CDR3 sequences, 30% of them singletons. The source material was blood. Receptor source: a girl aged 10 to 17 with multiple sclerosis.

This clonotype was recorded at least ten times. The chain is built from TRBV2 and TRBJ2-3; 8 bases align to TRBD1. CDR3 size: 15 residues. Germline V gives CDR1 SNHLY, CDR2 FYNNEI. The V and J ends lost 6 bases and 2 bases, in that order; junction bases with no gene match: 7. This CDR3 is CASRPGQAITDTQYF. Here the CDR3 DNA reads TGTGCCAGCAGGCCGGGACAGGCGATCACAGATACGCAGTATTTT.

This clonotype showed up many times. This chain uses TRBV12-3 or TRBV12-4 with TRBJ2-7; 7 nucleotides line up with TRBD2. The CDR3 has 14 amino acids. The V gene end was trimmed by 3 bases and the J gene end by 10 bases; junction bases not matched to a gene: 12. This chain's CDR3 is CASSFGGGNGAQYF. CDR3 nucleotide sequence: TGTGCCAGCAGTTTTGGCGGGGGAAACGGCGCCCAGTACTTC.

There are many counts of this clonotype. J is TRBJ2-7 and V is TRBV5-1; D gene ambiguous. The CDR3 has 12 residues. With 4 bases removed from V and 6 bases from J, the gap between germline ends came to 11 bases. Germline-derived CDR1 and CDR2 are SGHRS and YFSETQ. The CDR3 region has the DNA TGCGCCAGCAGCGAATGGTTGGGCGAGCAGTACTTC. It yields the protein CASSEWLGEQYF.

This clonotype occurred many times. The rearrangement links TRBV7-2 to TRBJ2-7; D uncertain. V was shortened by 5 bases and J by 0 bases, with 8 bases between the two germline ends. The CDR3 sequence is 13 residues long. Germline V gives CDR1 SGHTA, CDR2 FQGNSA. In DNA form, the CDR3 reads TGTGCCAGCAGCCCATACCGCTCCTACGAGCAGTACTTC. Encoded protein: CASSPYRSYEQYF.

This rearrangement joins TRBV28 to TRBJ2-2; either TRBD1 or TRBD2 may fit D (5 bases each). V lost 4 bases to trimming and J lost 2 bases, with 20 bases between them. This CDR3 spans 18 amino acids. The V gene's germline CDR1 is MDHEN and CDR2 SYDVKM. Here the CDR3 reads CASSSPDGTATNTGELFF. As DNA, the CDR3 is TGTGCCAGCAGTTCACCGGACGGGACCGCTACCAACACCGGGGAGCTGTTTTTT.

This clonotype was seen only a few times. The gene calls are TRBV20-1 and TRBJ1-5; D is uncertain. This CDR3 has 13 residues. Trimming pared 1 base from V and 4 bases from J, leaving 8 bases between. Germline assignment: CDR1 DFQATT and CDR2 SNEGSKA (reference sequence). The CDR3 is CSARGPLNQPQHF. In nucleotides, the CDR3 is TGCAGTGCTAGAGGCCCCCTAAATCAGCCCCAGCATTTT.

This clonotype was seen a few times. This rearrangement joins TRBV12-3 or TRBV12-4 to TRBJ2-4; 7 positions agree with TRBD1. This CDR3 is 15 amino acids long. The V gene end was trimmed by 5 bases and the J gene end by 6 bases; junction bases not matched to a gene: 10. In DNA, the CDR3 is TGTGCCAGCAGTCTATCCCGACAGGGTACAAACATTCAGTACTTC. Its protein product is CASSLSRQGTNIQYF.

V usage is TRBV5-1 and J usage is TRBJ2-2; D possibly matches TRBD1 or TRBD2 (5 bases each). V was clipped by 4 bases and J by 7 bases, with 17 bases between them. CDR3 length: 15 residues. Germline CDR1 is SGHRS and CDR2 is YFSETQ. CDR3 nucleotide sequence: TGCGCCAGCAGCCGGGATGAGGGGCGAATCGGGGAGCTGTTTTTT. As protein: CASSRDEGRIGELFF.

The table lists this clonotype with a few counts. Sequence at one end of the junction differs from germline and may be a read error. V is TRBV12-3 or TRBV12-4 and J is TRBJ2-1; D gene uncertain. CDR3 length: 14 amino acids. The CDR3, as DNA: TGTGCCGGCAGTTCTCCAGGCTCCTACAATGAGCAGTTCTTC. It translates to CAGSSPGSYNEQFF.

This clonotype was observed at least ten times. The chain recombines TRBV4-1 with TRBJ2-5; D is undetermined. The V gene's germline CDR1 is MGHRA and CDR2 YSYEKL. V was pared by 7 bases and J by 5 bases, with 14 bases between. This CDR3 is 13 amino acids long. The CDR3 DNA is TGCGCCAGCACCTTAAGTGTGGGGGAGACCCAGTACTTC. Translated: CASTLSVGETQYF.

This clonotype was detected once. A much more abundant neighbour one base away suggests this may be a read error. CDR3 DNA sequence: TGTGCCGGCAGTACGAGGGATAACTATGGCTACACCTTC. Protein product: CAGSTRDNYGYTF. This chain joins TRBV6-6 and TRBJ1-2, with D hard to call. Per germline, CDR1 MNHNY and CDR2 SVGAGI (reference sequence). The CDR3 covers 13 residues.

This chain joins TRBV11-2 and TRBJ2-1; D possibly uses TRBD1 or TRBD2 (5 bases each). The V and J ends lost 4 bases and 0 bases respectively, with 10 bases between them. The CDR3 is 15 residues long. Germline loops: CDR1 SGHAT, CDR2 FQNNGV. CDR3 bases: TGTGCCAGCAGCTGGGGACGAAGCTCCTACAATGAGCAGTTCTTC. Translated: CASSWGRSSYNEQFF. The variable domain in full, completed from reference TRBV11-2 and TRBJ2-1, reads EAGVAQSPRYKIIEKRQSVAFWCNPISGHATLYWYQQILGQGPKLLIQFQNNGVVDDSQLPKDRFSAERLKGVDSTLKIQPAKLEDSAVYLCASSWGRSSYNEQFFGPGTRLTVL.

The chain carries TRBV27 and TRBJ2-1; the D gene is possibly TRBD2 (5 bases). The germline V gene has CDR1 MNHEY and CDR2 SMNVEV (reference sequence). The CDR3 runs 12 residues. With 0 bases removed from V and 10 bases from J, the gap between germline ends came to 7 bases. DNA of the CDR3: TGTGCCAGCAGTTTATCGGGCGGGGAGCAGTTCTTC. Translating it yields CASSLSGGEQFF.

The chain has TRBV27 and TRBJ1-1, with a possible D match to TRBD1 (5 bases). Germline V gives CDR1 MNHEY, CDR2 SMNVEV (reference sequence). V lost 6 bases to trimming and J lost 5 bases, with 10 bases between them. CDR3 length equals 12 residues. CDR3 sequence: CASSRGGTEAFF. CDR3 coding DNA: TGTGCCAGCAGCCGGGGGGGAACTGAAGCTTTCTTT.

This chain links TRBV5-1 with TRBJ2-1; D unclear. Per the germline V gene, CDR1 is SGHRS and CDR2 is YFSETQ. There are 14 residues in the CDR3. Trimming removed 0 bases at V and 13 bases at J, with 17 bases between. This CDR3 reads CASSLVRPQETQFF. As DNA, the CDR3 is TGCGCCAGCAGCTTGGTCCGTCCCCAAGAGACCCAGTTCTTC. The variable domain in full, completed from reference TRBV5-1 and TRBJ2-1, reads KAGVTQTPRYLIKTRGQQVTLSCSPISGHRSVSWYQQTPGQGLQFLFEYFSETQRNKGNFPGRFSGRQFSNSRSEMNVSTLELGDSALYLCASSLVRPQETQFFGPGTRLTVL.

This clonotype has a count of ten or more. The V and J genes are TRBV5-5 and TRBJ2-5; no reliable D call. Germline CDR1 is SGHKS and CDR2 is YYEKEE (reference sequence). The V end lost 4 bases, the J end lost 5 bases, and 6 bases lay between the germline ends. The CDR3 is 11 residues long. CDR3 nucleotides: TGTGCCAGCAGCCCCCGGGAGACCCAGTACTTC. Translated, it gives CASSPRETQYF.

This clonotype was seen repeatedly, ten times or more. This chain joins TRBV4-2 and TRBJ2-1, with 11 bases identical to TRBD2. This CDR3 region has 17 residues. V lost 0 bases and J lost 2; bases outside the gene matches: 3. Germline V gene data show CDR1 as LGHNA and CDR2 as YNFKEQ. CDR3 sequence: CASSQDTSGSTYNEQFF. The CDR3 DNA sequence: TGTGCCAGCAGCCAAGATACTAGCGGGAGCACCTACAATGAGCAGTTCTTC.

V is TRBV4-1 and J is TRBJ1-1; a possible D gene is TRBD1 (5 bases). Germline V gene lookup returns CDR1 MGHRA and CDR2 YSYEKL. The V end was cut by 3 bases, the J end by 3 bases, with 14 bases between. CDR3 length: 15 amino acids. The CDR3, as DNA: TGCGCCAGCAGCCAGGGGACCCAACTATACACTGAAGCTTTCTTT. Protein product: CASSQGTQLYTEAFF.

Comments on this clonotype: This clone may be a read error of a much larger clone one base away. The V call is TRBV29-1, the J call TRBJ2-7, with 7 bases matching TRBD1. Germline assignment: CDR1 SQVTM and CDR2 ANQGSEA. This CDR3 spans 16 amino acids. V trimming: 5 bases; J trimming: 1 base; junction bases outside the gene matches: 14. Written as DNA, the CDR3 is TGCAGCGTTACCCATGGGACAGAGACGCTGTCCTACGAGCAGTACTTC. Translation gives CSVTHGTETLSYEQYF.

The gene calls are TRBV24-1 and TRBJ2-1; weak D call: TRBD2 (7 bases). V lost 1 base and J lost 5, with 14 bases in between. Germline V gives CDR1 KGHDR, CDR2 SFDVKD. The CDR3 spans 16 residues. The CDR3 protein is CATSDFRGAGDNEQFF. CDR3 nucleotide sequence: TGTGCCACCAGTGATTTTCGGGGGGCCGGTGACAATGAGCAGTTCTTC.

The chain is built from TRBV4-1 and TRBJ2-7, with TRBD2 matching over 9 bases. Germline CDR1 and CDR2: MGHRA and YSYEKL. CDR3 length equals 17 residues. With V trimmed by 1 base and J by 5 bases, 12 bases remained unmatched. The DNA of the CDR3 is TGCGCCAGCAGCCAAGTATCCATGGGACTAGCAGGCCACGAGCAGTACTTC. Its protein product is CASSQVSMGLAGHEQYF.

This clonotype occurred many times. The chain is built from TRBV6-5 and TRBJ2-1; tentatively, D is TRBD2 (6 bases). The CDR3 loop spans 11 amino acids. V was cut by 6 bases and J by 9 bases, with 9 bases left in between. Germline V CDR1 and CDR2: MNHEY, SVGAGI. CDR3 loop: CASRTSIEQFF. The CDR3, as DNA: TGTGCCAGCAGAACTAGCATTGAGCAGTTCTTC.

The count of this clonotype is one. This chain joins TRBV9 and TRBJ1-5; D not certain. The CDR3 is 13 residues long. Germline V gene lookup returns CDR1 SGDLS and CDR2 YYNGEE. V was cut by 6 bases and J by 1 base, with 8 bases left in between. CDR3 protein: CASNSRSNQPQHF. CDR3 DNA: TGTGCCAGCAACTCCAGAAGCAATCAGCCCCAGCATTTT.

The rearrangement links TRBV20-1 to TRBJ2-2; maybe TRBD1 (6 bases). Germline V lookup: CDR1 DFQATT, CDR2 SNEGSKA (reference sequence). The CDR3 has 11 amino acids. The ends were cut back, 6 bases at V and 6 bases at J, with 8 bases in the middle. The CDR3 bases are TGCAGTGCGAACAGGGCCGGGGAGCTGTTTTTT. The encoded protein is CSANRAGELFF.

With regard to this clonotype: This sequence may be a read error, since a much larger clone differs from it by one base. The CDR3 nucleotides read TGTGCCACCAGCAGAGGAGGCGCCACGGTAGCCGAAAACATTCAGTACTTC. Its protein is CATSRGGATVAENIQYF. The genes are TRBV15 and TRBJ2-4; no reliable D call. Germline CDR1 and CDR2: LNHNV and YYDKDF (reference sequence). CDR3 size: 17 residues.

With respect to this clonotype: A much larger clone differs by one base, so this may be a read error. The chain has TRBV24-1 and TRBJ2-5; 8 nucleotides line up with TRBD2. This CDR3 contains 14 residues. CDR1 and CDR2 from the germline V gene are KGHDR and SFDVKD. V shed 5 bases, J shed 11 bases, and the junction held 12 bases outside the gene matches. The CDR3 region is CATSGSGTYNEQYF. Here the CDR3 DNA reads TGTGCCACCAGTGGTAGCGGGACTTACAATGAGCAGTACTTC.